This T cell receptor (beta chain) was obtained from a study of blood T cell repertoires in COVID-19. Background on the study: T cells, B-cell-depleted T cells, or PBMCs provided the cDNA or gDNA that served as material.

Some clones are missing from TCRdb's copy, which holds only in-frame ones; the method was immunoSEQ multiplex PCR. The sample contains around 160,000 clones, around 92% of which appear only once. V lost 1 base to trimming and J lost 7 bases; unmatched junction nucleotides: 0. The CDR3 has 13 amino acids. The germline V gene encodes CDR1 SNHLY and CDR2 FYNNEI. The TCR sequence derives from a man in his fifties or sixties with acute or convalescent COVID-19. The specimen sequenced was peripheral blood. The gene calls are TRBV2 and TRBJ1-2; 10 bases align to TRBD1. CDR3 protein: CASSEGTGGGYTF. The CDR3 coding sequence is TGTGCCAGCAGTGAAGGGACAGGGGGTGGCTACACCTTC.